This entry describes one TCR beta chain. The data derive from a study of T-cell reconstitution after alpha-beta-depleted transplantation in children. Germline CDR1 and CDR2: SGHTA and FQGTGA. V shed 7 bases and J 6 bases; nucleotides not matched to a gene: 12. This CDR3 contains 17 residues. The library targeted TCRbeta and was prepared with unique molecular identifiers. TCRdb fed the PCR reads into MiXCR, producing one record per CDR3 protein. This sample has more than 200,000 distinct CDR3 sequences, with under 30% found just once. The genes are TRBV7-3 and TRBJ2-2; 12 bases are shared with TRBD2. The receptor's source is a girl aged 2-15 years with Fanconi anemia, due to receive a stem cell transplant. The input for sequencing was PBMCs, taken before TCRalphabeta/CD19-depleted stem cell transplant. In DNA, the CDR3 is TGTGCCAGCACCGACCAACGACTAGCGGGAGTTCCCGGGGAGCTGTTTTTT. Translating gives CASTDQRLAGVPGELFF.